This T cell receptor (beta chain) comes out of a study of blood T cell repertoires in COVID-19. Method: immunoSEQ multiplex PCR; TCRdb's copy keeps in-frame clones and lacks some. The data contain 250,000 or so clones, 86% of them singletons. The V gene lost 0 bases and the J gene lost 9 bases, with 11 bases spanning the gap. Germline CDR1 is LGHNA and CDR2 is YNFKEQ. The CDR3 length is 13 residues. The genes are TRBV4-2 and TRBJ2-5; D gene uncertain. This receptor was taken from a man aged 40-49 years who had recovered from COVID-19. Sequenced input: PBMCs or T cells enriched from blood (not recorded which). The chain's CDR3 is CASSQDFARAQYF. In DNA form, the CDR3 reads TGTGCCAGCAGCCAAGATTTTGCTCGGGCCCAGTACTTC.